This entry lists 14 T cell receptor beta chains sequenced from one sample in a study of T-cell reconstitution after alpha-beta-depleted transplantation in children. Preparation of the TCRbeta library was carried out with unique molecular identifiers. TCRdb re-analysed the PCR reads in MiXCR, keeping a single row per CDR3 protein. This sample yields 600,000 to 800,000 distinct CDR3 sequences, of which about an eighth are seen a single time; 0.79% belongs to the top ten. Sequencing was performed on PBMCs, taken before TCRalphabeta/CD19-depleted stem cell transplant. The receptor set was obtained from a girl aged 2-10 years with congenital amegakaryocytic thrombocytopenia, due to receive a stem cell transplant.

In this sample, this clonotype turned up many times. V is TRBV5-1 and J is TRBJ2-1, with 10 bases fitting TRBD2. Losses at the gene ends were 2 bases for V and 4 bases for J; bases not matched to a gene: 15. This CDR3 contains 19 residues. The germline V gene has CDR1 SGHRS and CDR2 YFSETQ. CDR3 sequence (DNA): TGCGCCAGCAGCTTCCGGTCGGGTAGCGGGAGGCCCATTTACAATGAGCAGTTCTTC. Its translation: CASSFRSGSGRPIYNEQFF.

In its sample, this clonotype was seen a few times. This chain joins TRBV7-9 and TRBJ2-5; perhaps TRBD1 as D (5 bases). Germline V gene sequence: CDR1 SEHNR, CDR2 FQNEAQ (reference sequence). The ends were cut back, 2 bases at V and 2 bases at J, with 12 bases in the middle. The CDR3 covers 15 residues. The CDR3 sequence: CASSLRSRAQETQYF. The CDR3 DNA reads as TGTGCCAGCAGCTTACGCAGCAGGGCACAAGAGACCCAGTACTTC. Combining the CDR3 with reference TRBV7-9 and TRBJ2-5 gives the whole variable domain DTGVSQNPRHKITKRGQNVTFRCDPISEHNRLYWYRQTLGQGPEFLTYFQNEAQLEKSRLLSDRFSAERPKGSFSTLEIQRTEQGDSAMYLCASSLRSRAQETQYFGPGTRLLVL.

This clonotype was counted many times. The genes are TRBV6-5 and TRBJ2-7; 7 bases line up with TRBD2. The CDR3 has 16 residues. V lost 2 bases to trimming and J lost 4 bases; unmatched junction nucleotides: 11. CDR1 is MNHEY and CDR2 is SVGAGI in the germline V gene. The CDR3 region is CASSYPREGRKYEQYF. Here the CDR3 DNA reads TGTGCCAGCAGTTACCCAAGGGAGGGGAGGAAATACGAGCAGTACTTC.

The genes are TRBV2 and TRBJ2-5; 8 nucleotides agree with TRBD1. The CDR3 is 13 amino acids. CDR1 is SNHLY, CDR2 FYNNEI, per germline. V shed 7 bases and J 4 bases; nucleotides not matched to a gene: 5. The CDR3 sequence is CASTAGQAETQYF. CDR3 sequence (DNA): TGTGCCAGCACCGCGGGACAGGCAGAGACCCAGTACTTC. Full variable domain (rest looked up from reference TRBV2 and TRBJ2-5): EPEVTQTPSHQVTQMGQEVILRCVPISNHLYFYWYRQILGQKVEFLVSFYNNEISEKSEIFDDQFSVERPDGSNFTLKIRSTKLEDSAMYFCASTAGQAETQYFGPGTRLLVL.

This clonotype came up many times. The chain has TRBV4-1 and TRBJ1-5, with unresolved D. The CDR3 contains 14 residues. The germline V gene encodes CDR1 MGHRA and CDR2 YSYEKL. Between the trimmed V and J ends, which lost 0 bases and 4 bases, there was a span of 7 bases. CDR3 nucleotide sequence: TGCGCCAGCAGCCAAGAGGCGAGGAATCAGCCCCAGCATTTT. It encodes CASSQEARNQPQHF.

The chain has TRBV10-3 and TRBJ1-2; D gene unclear. Germline V gene lookup returns CDR1 ENHRY and CDR2 SYGVKD. This CDR3 spans 11 amino acids. V lost 11 bases and J lost 5, with 12 bases in between. CDR3 coding DNA: TGTGCCTCCAGGACCCCATATGGCTACACCTTC. Encoded protein: CASRTPYGYTF.

This clonotype was seen repeatedly, ten times or more. This chain links TRBV7-9 with TRBJ2-7; the D gene is possibly TRBD1 (5 bases). V lost 4 bases and J 2 bases, leaving 6 bases between the germline ends. There are 12 residues in the CDR3. Germline V gene lookup returns CDR1 SEHNR and CDR2 FQNEAQ (reference sequence). The CDR3 region is CASSWTTYEQYF. CDR3 bases: TGTGCCAGCAGCTGGACAACCTACGAGCAGTACTTC.

The table lists this clonotype with many counts. The chain uses TRBV29-1 and TRBJ2-7; D is undetermined. Germline V gives CDR1 SQVTM, CDR2 ANQGSEA. V dropped 3 bases and J dropped 0 bases, with 9 bases sitting between them. This CDR3 has 13 residues. This chain's CDR3 is CSVEADDSYEQYF. The CDR3 region has the DNA TGCAGCGTTGAGGCCGATGACTCCTACGAGCAGTACTTC.

This chain uses TRBV20-1 with TRBJ2-3, with TRBD1 identical over 8 bases. The CDR3 runs to 17 residues. Germline CDR1 and CDR2: DFQATT and SNEGSKA (reference sequence). V shed 3 bases, J shed 3 bases, and the junction held 14 bases outside the gene matches. The CDR3 DNA sequence: TGCAGTGCTAGCCCACCGAGACAGGGGATAAGTACAGATACGCAGTATTTT. Its protein product is CSASPPRQGISTDTQYF.

The sample holds many counts of this clonotype. The chain couples TRBV12-3 or TRBV12-4 to TRBJ2-4; TRBD2 agrees at 10 bases. Trimming at V came to 6 bases and at J to 6 bases, leaving 2 bases not matched to a gene. The CDR3 is made up of 13 amino acids. CDR3 nucleotides: TGTGCCAGCAGCCGACTAGCGGGAAACATTCAGTACTTC. Its protein is CASSRLAGNIQYF.

This clonotype was seen many times. V gene TRBV20-1 combines with J gene TRBJ2-1, with 7 bases identical to TRBD2. V trimming: 8 bases; J trimming: 2 bases; junction bases outside the gene matches: 6. This CDR3 comprises 13 residues. Germline CDR1 reads DFQATT; CDR2 reads SNEGSKA (reference sequence). In DNA form, the CDR3 reads TGCAGTCCCCAGCGGGATACCTACAATGAGCAGTTCTTC. Translated: CSPQRDTYNEQFF.

This clonotype was seen many times. The genes are TRBV29-1 and TRBJ2-7, with D hard to call. Germline values: CDR1 SQVTM, CDR2 ANQGSEA. This CDR3 contains 12 residues. Trimming shortened V by 4 bases and J by 0 bases, and 7 bases separated the two germline ends. This CDR3 is CSVVGGSYEQYF. The CDR3, as DNA: TGCAGCGTTGTTGGCGGCTCCTACGAGCAGTACTTC.

This clonotype was found many times. The gene calls are TRBV12-3 or TRBV12-4 and TRBJ2-7, with a possible D match to TRBD2 (5 bases). This CDR3 has 14 residues. V lost 5 bases to trimming and J lost 0 bases, with 11 bases between them. The CDR3 DNA reads TGTGCCAGCAGTCCCTTGGACTCCTCCTACGAGCAGTACTTC. It codes for CASSPLDSSYEQYF.

This clonotype was picked up many times. One end of the junction fails to match germline, which may point to a read error. The rearrangement joins TRBV5-1 to TRBJ1-2; 7 bases fit TRBD1. This CDR3 is 14 amino acids long. Germline-derived CDR1 and CDR2 are SGHRS and YFSETQ. In DNA, the CDR3 is TGCGCCAGCAGCTTGCTAGGGGGCGACTACGGCTACACCTTC. Amino acids: CASSLLGGDYGYTF.